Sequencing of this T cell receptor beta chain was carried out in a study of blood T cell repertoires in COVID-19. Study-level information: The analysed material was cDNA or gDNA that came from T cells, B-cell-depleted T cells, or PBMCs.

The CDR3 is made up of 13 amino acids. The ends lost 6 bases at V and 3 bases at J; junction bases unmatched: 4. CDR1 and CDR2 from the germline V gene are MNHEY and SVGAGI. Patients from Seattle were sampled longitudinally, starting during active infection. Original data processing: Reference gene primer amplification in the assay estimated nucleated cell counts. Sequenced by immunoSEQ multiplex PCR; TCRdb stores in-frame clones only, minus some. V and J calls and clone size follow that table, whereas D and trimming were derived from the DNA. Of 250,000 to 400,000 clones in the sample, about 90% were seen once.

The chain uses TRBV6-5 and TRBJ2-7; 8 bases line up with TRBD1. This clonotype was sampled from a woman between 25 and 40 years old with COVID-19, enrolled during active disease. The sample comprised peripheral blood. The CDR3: CASRGDRLYEQYF. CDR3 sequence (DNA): TGTGCCAGCAGGGGGGACAGGCTCTACGAGCAGTACTTC.